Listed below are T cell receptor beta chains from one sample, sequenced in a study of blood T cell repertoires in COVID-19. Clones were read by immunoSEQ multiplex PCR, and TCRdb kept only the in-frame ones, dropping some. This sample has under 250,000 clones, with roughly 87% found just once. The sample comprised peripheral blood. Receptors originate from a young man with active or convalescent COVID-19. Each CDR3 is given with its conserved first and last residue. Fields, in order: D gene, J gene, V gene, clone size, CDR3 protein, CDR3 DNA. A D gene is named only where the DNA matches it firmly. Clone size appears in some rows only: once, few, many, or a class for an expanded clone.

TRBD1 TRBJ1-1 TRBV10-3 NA CAISLQGAPTEAFF TGTGCCATCAGCCTACAGGGGGCGCCCACTGAAGCTTTCTTT
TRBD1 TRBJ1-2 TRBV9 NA CASSSTGQNYGYTF TGTGCCAGCAGTTCGACGGGACAGAACTATGGCTACACCTTC
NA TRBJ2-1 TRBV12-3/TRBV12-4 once CASSLGGANEQFF TGTGCCAGCAGTCTAGGCGGAGCCAATGAGCAGTTCTTC
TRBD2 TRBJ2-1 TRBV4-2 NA CASSQDIAGVSQQFF TGTGCCAGCAGCCAAGATATAGCGGGAGTCAGTCAGCAGTTCTTC
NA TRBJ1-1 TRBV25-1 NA CASSESHGAFF TGTGCCAGCAGTGAATCCCACGGGGCTTTCTTT
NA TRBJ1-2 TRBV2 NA CASRGGQNYGYTF TGTGCCAGCCGGGGTGGACAGAACTATGGCTACACCTTC
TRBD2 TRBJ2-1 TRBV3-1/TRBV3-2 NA CASSQEAGGLYNEQFF TGTGCCAGCAGCCAAGAAGCGGGAGGCTTGTACAATGAGCAGTTCTTC
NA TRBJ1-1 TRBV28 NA CASSFYGNMNTEAFF TGTGCCAGCAGTTTTTACGGGAATATGAACACTGAAGCTTTCTTT
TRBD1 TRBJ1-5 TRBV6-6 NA CASSPRTGVTLPQPQHF TGTGCCAGCAGTCCAAGGACAGGTGTTACCCTCCCCCAGCCCCAGCATTTT
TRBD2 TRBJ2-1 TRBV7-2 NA CASSFGGAGGFYNEQFF TGTGCCAGCAGCTTCGGTGGAGCGGGGGGGTTTTACAATGAGCAGTTCTTC
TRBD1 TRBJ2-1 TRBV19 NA CASSMGRGRYNEQFF TGTGCCAGTAGTATGGGCAGGGGGCGATACAATGAGCAGTTCTTC
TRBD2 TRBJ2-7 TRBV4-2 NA CASSQDLGSGRARYEQYF TGTGCCAGCAGCCAAGATCTTGGTAGCGGGAGGGCCCGGTACGAGCAGTACTTC
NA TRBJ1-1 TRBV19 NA CASSPLTESNTEAFF TGTGCCAGTAGTCCCCTGACAGAGTCTAACACTGAAGCTTTCTTT
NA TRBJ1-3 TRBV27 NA CASSFQMQSDTIYF TGTGCCAGCAGTTTTCAGATGCAGTCAGACACCATATATTTT
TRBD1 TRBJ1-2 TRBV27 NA CASSSLGQGLRLNTF TGTGCCAGCAGTTCATTAGGACAGGGTTTGCGGCTGAACACCTTC
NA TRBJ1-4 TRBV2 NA CASRRTPLSGEKLFF TGTGCCAGCAGGAGGACACCCCTTAGTGGTGAAAAACTGTTTTTT
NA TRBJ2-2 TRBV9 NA CASSVARGLNTGELFF TGTGCCAGCAGCGTAGCCAGGGGCCTGAACACCGGGGAGCTGTTTTTT
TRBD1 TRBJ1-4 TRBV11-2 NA CASSSRTGTNEKLFF TGTGCCAGCAGTAGTAGGACAGGGACAAATGAAAAACTGTTTTTT